The source of this T cell receptor (beta chain) is a study of blood T cell repertoires in COVID-19. Measured with immunoSEQ multiplex PCR; TCRdb has only the in-frame clones, and not every one. Of fewer than 250,000 clones in the sample, approximately 86% were seen once. The germline CDR1 and CDR2 sequences are MNHEY and SVGAGI. The CDR3 has 16 residues. The germline V and J ends were trimmed by 0 bases and 3 bases, with 13 bases remaining between them. V and J are TRBV6-5 and TRBJ2-3; tentative D call: TRBD1 (6 bases). Input material: peripheral blood. This TCR came from a human donor in a cohort sampled during active COVID-19. CDR3 loop: CASSYSGTGSTDTQYF. Here the CDR3 DNA reads TGTGCCAGCAGTTACTCGGGTACAGGGAGTACAGATACGCAGTATTTT.